This T cell receptor (beta chain) is drawn from a study of immune evolution from preneoplasia to lung adenocarcinoma. Between the mid-2010s and the late 2010s, patients underwent resection in Japan or China. Deletions cut 6 bases from V and 4 bases from J, with 9 bases between. The CDR3 spans 12 residues. Germline V gene sequence: CDR1 SNHLY, CDR2 FYNNEI. The assay was immunoSEQ multiplex PCR, and TCRdb's table has in-frame clones only and misses some. Counted here are 3,000 or so clones, 65% to 90% occurring once; the ten biggest clones make up around 8.4%. Whole-study results and caveats: Top clone share appeared to fall from AAH through AIS, MIA, adenocarcinoma.

As regards this clone: Its specificity is not known.

The rearrangement links TRBV2 to TRBJ1-1, with D possibly being TRBD1 (5 bases). This TCR was recovered from a person aged 55 to 79 with lung adenocarcinoma. The sequencing sample was made of FFPE adjacent normal lung tissue. CDR3 amino acids: CASRLGTTEAFF. The CDR3 bases are TGTGCCAGCAGGCTCGGGACCACTGAAGCTTTCTTT.